A single sample is the source of the 31 T cell receptor beta chains below, sequenced in a study of shared clonotypes between healthy human individuals. Naive CD8 isolation took CD45RO-negative cells positively selected for CCR7 and excluded terminally differentiated effector memory CD45RA+ cells. Only in-frame clones appear in the TCRdb table, and some are missing; sequencing was by immunoSEQ multiplex PCR. In the table there are hundreds of thousands of clones, 90% to 97% of which are singletons. Material: naive CD8+ T cells sorted from blood. The origin of the receptors is a woman in her twenties or thirties in good health.

The CDR3 sequence is CASSLSPPGLAKNIQYF. Written as DNA, the CDR3 is TGTGCCAGCAGTTTATCCCCCCCTGGTCTAGCCAAAAACATTCAGTACTTC. The chain couples TRBV28 to TRBJ2-4, with unresolved D. Germline CDR1 is MDHEN and CDR2 is SYDVKM. The CDR3 consists of 17 residues. V was shortened by 1 base and J by 0 bases, with 13 bases between the two germline ends. Full variable domain (missing parts from reference TRBV28 and TRBJ2-4): DVKVTQSSRYLVKRTGEKVFLECVQDMDHENMFWYRQDPGLGLRLIYFSYDVKMKEKGDIPEGYSVSREKKERFSLILESASTNQTSMYLCASSLSPPGLAKNIQYFGAGTRLSVL.

This clone was picked up one time. This rearrangement joins TRBV2 to TRBJ1-5; no definite D call. CDR1 is SNHLY and CDR2 is FYNNEI in the germline V gene. Between the trimmed V and J ends, which lost 3 bases and 2 bases, there was a span of 14 bases. The CDR3 loop spans 16 amino acids. CDR3 nucleotide sequence: TGTGCCAGCAGTGATAAAAAGTCAGTTGGCAATCAGCCCCAGCATTTT. Protein sequence: CASSDKKSVGNQPQHF.

The chain combines TRBV7-9 with TRBJ2-7; D perhaps matches TRBD2 (6 bases). The ends were cut back, 6 bases at V and 6 bases at J, with 21 bases in the middle. Germline CDR1 and CDR2: SEHNR and FQNEAQ (reference sequence). The CDR3 is made up of 15 amino acids. CDR3 in amino acids: CASREGGVYGSEQYF. In DNA form, the CDR3 reads TGTGCCAGCAGGGAGGGCGGGGTTTACGGATCCGAGCAGTACTTC.

CDR3 coding DNA: TGCAGCGTTGGAACCGGGACCGATTACACTCATATGGGGACAGATACGCAGTATTTT. Amino acid sequence: CSVGTGTDYTHMGTDTQYF. This chain connects TRBV29-1 to TRBJ2-3; D is perhaps TRBD1 or TRBD2 (5 bases each). Trimming took off 4 bases at V and 3 bases at J, with 29 bases between the two ends. The CDR3 length is 19 residues. Germline V lookup: CDR1 SQVTM, CDR2 ANQGSEA.

This chain links TRBV19 with TRBJ2-5, with 7 bases aligning to TRBD1. The J call may be mistaken, given a closer DNA end match to TRBJ2-7. Germline CDR1 is LNHDA and CDR2 is SQIVND (reference sequence). The CDR3 extends over 14 amino acids. The CDR3 DNA sequence: TGTGCCAGTAGCATCGCCGGGACAGCGTACGAGCAGTACTTC. Protein: CASSIAGTAYEQYF.

In the case of this clone: Other DNA sequences in the sample encode the same CDR3. The chain has TRBV27 and TRBJ2-5, with D possibly TRBD1 on 5 matching bases. V lost 5 bases to trimming and J lost 1 base, with 11 bases between them. From germline, CDR1 is MNHEY and CDR2 SMNVEV (reference sequence). This CDR3 spans 14 amino acids. The CDR3 here is CASSPSRAQETQYF. CDR3 sequence (DNA): TGTGCCAGCAGTCCAAGCAGGGCCCAAGAGACCCAGTACTTC.

This clone was counted a single time. The V and J genes are TRBV11-2 and TRBJ2-7, with 8 bases lining up with TRBD2. V lost 5 bases to trimming and J lost 2 bases; unmatched junction nucleotides: 20. The CDR3 consists of 19 residues. Germline CDR1 is SGHAT and CDR2 is FQNNGV. In DNA form, the CDR3 reads TGTGCCAGCAGCACAATCAAGGGGTCCCCAGCGGGAGAGGCCTACGAGCAGTACTTC. As protein: CASSTIKGSPAGEAYEQYF. Together with reference TRBV11-2 and TRBJ2-7, the CDR3 gives the full variable domain: EAGVAQSPRYKIIEKRQSVAFWCNPISGHATLYWYQQILGQGPKLLIQFQNNGVVDDSQLPKDRFSAERLKGVDSTLKIQPAKLEDSAVYLCASSTIKGSPAGEAYEQYFGPGTRLTVT.

CDR3 region: CASSEVYGQYEQYF. CDR3 sequence (DNA): TGTGCCAGCAGTGAAGTTTATGGACAATACGAGCAGTACTTC. The chain has TRBV6-1 and TRBJ2-7; TRBD1 might be the D (5 bases). The germline V gene encodes CDR1 MNHNS and CDR2 SASEGT. This CDR3 is 14 amino acids long. The V gene lost 1 base and the J gene lost 4 bases, with 11 bases spanning the gap.

This clone was counted a single time. The chain links TRBV28 to TRBJ1-2; 8 bases line up with TRBD1. The CDR3 is 14 residues long. In germline, CDR1 is MDHEN, CDR2 SYDVKM. Germline trimming cut 10 bases from V and 7 bases from J; bases unmatched to any gene: 14. CDR3 in DNA: TGTGCCACCGCTCAGGGGGCTAGTAGTGGTGGCTACACCTTC. The encoded protein is CATAQGASSGGYTF.

This chain uses TRBV15 with TRBJ1-5; a weak D match, TRBD1 (5 bases). V was clipped by 0 bases and J by 3 bases, with 9 bases between them. Germline CDR1 is LNHNV and CDR2 is YYDKDF (reference sequence). This CDR3 spans 15 amino acids. The CDR3 spells CATSRERQTNQPQHF. In DNA, the CDR3 is TGTGCCACCAGCAGAGAGAGACAGACCAATCAGCCCCAGCATTTT.

This chain connects TRBV9 to TRBJ2-7; 8 bases map to TRBD1. Germline-derived CDR1 and CDR2 are SGDLS and YYNGEE. V was clipped by 0 bases and J by 1 base; unmatched bases: 6. CDR3 length: 16 amino acids. The CDR3 DNA sequence: TGTGCCAGCAGCGTAGCCCCGACAGGGGAGTCCTACGAGCAGTACTTC. Its protein product is CASSVAPTGESYEQYF.

The chain has TRBV14 and TRBJ2-7; D might be TRBD1 (5 bases). This CDR3 has 13 residues. The V gene's germline CDR1 is SGHDN and CDR2 FVKESK. The V end was cut by 2 bases, the J end by 4 bases, with 9 bases between. This CDR3 is CASSQQGSYEQYF. Here the CDR3 DNA reads TGTGCCAGCAGCCAACAGGGATCGTACGAGCAGTACTTC.

V and J are TRBV30 and TRBJ2-3, with D hard to call. CDR1 GTSNPN and CDR2 SVGIG come from the germline V gene (reference sequence). Trimming removed 0 bases from V and 3 bases from J, with 10 bases in between. The CDR3 length is 14 residues. Here the CDR3 DNA reads TGTGCCTGGAGTGTTCTAGGGCGGACAGATACGCAGTATTTT. Protein sequence: CAWSVLGRTDTQYF.

The gene calls are TRBV27 and TRBJ1-4, with a tentative D call TRBD1 (6 bases). Trimming stripped 5 bases from V and 3 bases from J, with 10 bases between. The CDR3 loop spans 14 amino acids. Germline lookup yields CDR1 MNHEY and CDR2 SMNVEV (reference sequence). CDR3 loop: CASSKTGSNEKLFF. CDR3 nucleotide sequence: TGTGCCAGCAGTAAAACAGGGTCTAATGAAAAACTGTTTTTT.

The chain combines TRBV27 with TRBJ2-7; no clear D gene. V lost 3 bases, J lost 3 bases, and 9 bases lay in between. The CDR3 covers 13 residues. Germline V gene data show CDR1 as MNHEY and CDR2 as SMNVEV (reference sequence). The CDR3 coding sequence is TGTGCCAGCAGTTTGTCCTCTCACTACGAGCAGTACTTC. Translating gives CASSLSSHYEQYF.

This clone appeared a single time. The genes are TRBV15 and TRBJ2-4; D perhaps matches TRBD1 (6 bases). The CDR3 is 15 residues long. V shed 4 bases and J shed 4 bases, with 14 bases lying between them. CDR1 is LNHNV, CDR2 YYDKDF, per germline (reference sequence). CDR3 DNA: TGTGCCACCAGCATAGTGGGGACACCGAAAAACATTCAGTACTTC. The encoded protein is CATSIVGTPKNIQYF.

The chain carries TRBV27 and TRBJ2-7; D might be TRBD2 (6 bases). V lost 2 bases and J lost 2, with 16 bases in between. Germline CDR1 is MNHEY and CDR2 is SMNVEV (reference sequence). CDR3 length: 16 amino acids. The CDR3 nucleotides are TGTGCCAGCAGTTTAGGAGGGGCAGGTAGGACCTACGAGCAGTACTTC. Translated: CASSLGGAGRTYEQYF.

This clone has only one observation. This chain joins TRBV4-1 and TRBJ2-2, with TRBD2 identical over 9 bases. This CDR3 comprises 15 residues. The germline CDR1 and CDR2 sequences are MGHRA and YSYEKL. Trimming removed 6 bases from V and 6 bases from J; junction bases left unmatched: 8. DNA of the CDR3: TGCGCCAGCAGTCCCTTAGCGGGAGTTTCCGGGGAGCTGTTTTTT. Translating gives CASSPLAGVSGELFF.

The genes are TRBV19 and TRBJ1-5; 9 positions match TRBD1. The CDR3 loop spans 16 amino acids. Germline V CDR1 and CDR2: LNHDA, SQIVND (reference sequence). The trim removed 8 bases at V and 5 bases at J, leaving 13 bases unmatched. The CDR3 spells CASQRDREGIDQPQHF. CDR3 nucleotides: TGTGCCAGTCAACGGGACAGGGAAGGTATAGATCAGCCCCAGCATTTT. Full variable domain (outside the CDR3, taken from reference TRBV19 and TRBJ1-5): DGGITQSPKYLFRKEGQNVTLSCEQNLNHDAMYWYRQDPGQGLRLIYYSQIVNDFQKGDIAEGYSVSREKKESFPLTVTSAQKNPTAFYLCASQRDREGIDQPQHFGDGTRLSIL.

This chain links TRBV7-9 with TRBJ2-1; the D gene could be TRBD1 or TRBD2 (5 bases each). V was cut by 4 bases and J by 0 bases, with 22 bases left in between. The CDR3 is made up of 19 amino acids. Per germline, CDR1 SEHNR and CDR2 FQNEAQ (reference sequence). CDR3 coding DNA: TGTGCCAGCAGCTACACCCTGGGACCCGCTGGGGGCTCCTACAATGAGCAGTTCTTC. The encoded protein is CASSYTLGPAGGSYNEQFF.

The rearrangement links TRBV7-2 to TRBJ2-4; 7 bases agree with TRBD2. Germline CDR1 is SGHTA and CDR2 is FQGNSA. Trimming removed 4 bases from V and 10 bases from J; junction bases left unmatched: 7. There are 13 residues in the CDR3. The CDR3 spells CASSSAWEGIQYF. Written as DNA, the CDR3 is TGTGCCAGCAGCTCGGCCTGGGAGGGAATTCAGTACTTC. The variable domain in full, with the rest retrieved from reference TRBV7-2 and TRBJ2-4, is GAGVSQSPSNKVTEKGKDVELRCDPISGHTALYWYRQSLGQGLEFLIYFQGNSAPDKSGLPSDRFSAERTGGSVSTLTIQRTQQEDSAVYLCASSSAWEGIQYFGAGTRLSVL.

The rearrangement joins TRBV23-1 to TRBJ1-1; the D is unclear. TRBV23-1 qualifies as an ORF whose function is uncertain. The V end lost 1 base, the J end lost 0 bases, and 6 bases lay between the germline ends. The CDR3 loop spans 14 amino acids. CDR3 residues: CASSQYRVNTEAFF. CDR3 in DNA: TGCGCCAGCAGTCAATATCGGGTGAACACTGAAGCTTTCTTT.

The chain recombines TRBV27 with TRBJ2-2; no clear D gene. V dropped 2 bases and J dropped 6 bases, with 10 bases sitting between them. The CDR3 spans 14 residues. Germline V gives CDR1 MNHEY, CDR2 SMNVEV (reference sequence). CDR3 coding DNA: TGTGCCAGCAGTTTAAATCTTGGGGCCGGGGAGCTGTTTTTT. Amino acids: CASSLNLGAGELFF.

This chain joins TRBV6-1 and TRBJ1-5, with D possibly being TRBD1 (5 bases). The CDR3 length is 16 residues. V was trimmed by 2 bases and J by 3 bases, leaving 14 bases between them. Germline CDR1 is MNHNS and CDR2 is SASEGT. CDR3 sequence reads: CASSESAWGSNQPQHF. DNA for the CDR3: TGTGCCAGCAGTGAATCGGCGTGGGGGTCCAATCAGCCCCAGCATTTT.

J is TRBJ1-1 and V is TRBV5-4; a weak D match, TRBD1 (5 bases). Trimming took 3 bases from V and 5 from J, leaving 11 bases between them. Germline CDR1 reads SGHNT; CDR2 reads YYREEE (reference sequence). CDR3 length equals 13 residues. In DNA form, the CDR3 reads TGTGCCAGCAGCTCATGGCGGGGGACTGAAGCTTTCTTT. It translates to CASSSWRGTEAFF.

This sequence joins TRBV30 and TRBJ2-5; 11 nucleotides agree with TRBD2. The closer fit of TRBJ2-7 to the DNA end suggests the J call may be wrong. The CDR3 loop spans 15 amino acids. The germline V gene encodes CDR1 GTSNPN and CDR2 SVGIG (reference sequence). CDR3 nucleotide sequence: TGTGCCTGGAGTGTACCGGGGACTAGCGGCTACGAGCAGTACTTC. It codes for CAWSVPGTSGYEQYF.

The chain is built from TRBV2 and TRBJ1-2, with 8 nucleotides matching TRBD1. V trimming: 5 bases; J trimming: 4 bases; junction bases outside the gene matches: 6. CDR3 length: 14 amino acids. Germline lookup yields CDR1 SNHLY and CDR2 FYNNEI. The CDR3 is CASSPGTGGYGYTF. The CDR3 bases are TGTGCCAGCAGTCCCGGGACAGGTGGCTATGGCTACACCTTC. The whole variable domain, filled in from reference TRBV2 and TRBJ1-2, reads EPEVTQTPSHQVTQMGQEVILRCVPISNHLYFYWYRQILGQKVEFLVSFYNNEISEKSEIFDDQFSVERPDGSNFTLKIRSTKLEDSAMYFCASSPGTGGYGYTFGSGTRLTVV.

This chain joins TRBV5-6 and TRBJ2-3; 7 nucleotides line up with TRBD2. Germline CDR1 is SGHDT and CDR2 is YYEEEE. Trimming took 4 bases from V and 1 from J; bases not matched to a gene: 12. This CDR3 contains 17 residues. CDR3 nucleotide sequence: TGTGCCAGCAGCCTACTTATCCGGGACTATCGCACAGATACGCAGTATTTT. It specifies CASSLLIRDYRTDTQYF.

The CDR3 sequence: CASSLSWGGYEQYF. CDR3 coding DNA: TGTGCCAGCAGCCTGTCCTGGGGGGGCTACGAGCAGTACTTC. The rearrangement links TRBV27 to TRBJ2-7, with TRBD2 matching over 7 bases. The CDR3 covers 14 residues. Germline CDR1 and CDR2: MNHEY and SMNVEV (reference sequence). J gave up 3 bases and V 6 bases, and 8 bases lay outside the gene matches.

The CDR3 spells CAISESGTGTYEQYF. CDR3 DNA sequence: TGTGCCATCAGTGAGTCGGGGACAGGAACCTACGAGCAGTACTTC. This chain joins TRBV10-3 and TRBJ2-7, with 8 bases aligning to TRBD1. The ends lost 0 bases at V and 2 bases at J; junction bases unmatched: 3. The CDR3 sequence is 15 residues long. The germline CDR1 and CDR2 sequences are ENHRY and SYGVKD.

V usage is TRBV7-9 and J usage is TRBJ2-2, with D perhaps TRBD1 (5 bases). The germline CDR1 and CDR2 sequences are SEHNR and FQNEAQ (reference sequence). The CDR3 has 14 amino acids. Trimming took 5 bases from V and 3 from J, leaving 10 bases between them. In DNA form, the CDR3 reads TGTGCCAGCAGCCCTGTAGGGGACACCGGGGAGCTGTTTTTT. Amino acids: CASSPVGDTGELFF.